This TCR beta chain was observed in a study of blood T cell repertoires in COVID-19 (dated by TCRdb to 2019 to 2021). The study in broad terms: Samples from collaborators originated in the United States, Italy and Spain and spanned both the acute and convalescent phases of COVID-19. The prospective study material was composed of cDNA or gDNA derived from T cells, B-cell-depleted T cells, or PBMCs. Subjects who had been exposed to COVID-19, were actively infected with it, or had recovered from it provided the deeply sampled blood TCRbeta repertoires that made up the dataset. A freely available public database, intended as a resource for researchers studying the immune response to SARS-CoV-2, is where the repertoires were released. Samples came from the ongoing ImmuneRACE study (first 160 participants) plus 1,254 subjects from 6 global collaborators. Nearly every sample came with metadata listing a de-identified subject ID, COVID-19 status, age in years and sex. Where available, HLA class I and class II types were obtained from metadata supplied by the sample provider rather than from assay-based typing. What the study reported, not specific to this receptor: How much clinical and demographic metadata was included differed by source and by participant, and the metadata was provided uncurated.

TCRbeta CDR3 regions were amplified from genomic DNA by means of the immunoSEQ Assay, a bias-controlled multiplex PCR. The original pipeline was this. The number of nucleated cells in each sample was estimated from the amplification of reference gene primers within the assay. Sequence reads were collapsed and filtered to measure the absolute abundance of every unique TCRbeta CDR3 rearrangement. For each sample, productive Simpson clonality was calculated as the square root of Simpson's diversity index across productive rearrangements. The immuneACCESS repertoire file appears here via TCRdb, limited to in-frame rearrangements. These files lack a portion of the clones; in checked studies, under half of the deficit traces to unresolved V genes, and the cause of the others is not known. V, J and clone size are taken as reported in that table, and D and trimming were inferred from the DNA itself. The sample yields 30,000 to 40,000 clones; about 85% were counted once. The ten biggest clones cover 13% to 15% of the sample.

In the germline V gene, CDR1 corresponds to SGHRS and CDR2 to YFSETQ. Trimming takes 4 bases from V and 6 bases from J, and the germline ends sit 16 bases apart. The cysteine opens and the phenylalanine closes a CDR3 of 14 amino acids. The CDR3 DNA has 42 bases and is translated from base 1. Remarks on this clone: Which antigen it targets is not known. There are no base qualities to consult, and no much larger clone falls within one base.

Collaborating institutions collected whole blood in K2EDTA tubes following their own protocols. For TCRbeta analysis, collaborator samples were shipped as frozen whole blood, as isolated PBMCs, or as DNA extracted from either sample type. Sequenced: peripheral blood. This receptor was taken from a human donor with acute or convalescent COVID-19. The donor label of this sample is uncertain. The chain couples TRBV5-1 to TRBJ1-1; a weak D assignment points to TRBD1 (5 bases agree). This receptor carries the CDR3 CASSPGVGRAEAFF. The nucleotides are TGCGCCAGCAGCCCGGGGGTGGGACGGGCTGAAGCTTTCTTT.